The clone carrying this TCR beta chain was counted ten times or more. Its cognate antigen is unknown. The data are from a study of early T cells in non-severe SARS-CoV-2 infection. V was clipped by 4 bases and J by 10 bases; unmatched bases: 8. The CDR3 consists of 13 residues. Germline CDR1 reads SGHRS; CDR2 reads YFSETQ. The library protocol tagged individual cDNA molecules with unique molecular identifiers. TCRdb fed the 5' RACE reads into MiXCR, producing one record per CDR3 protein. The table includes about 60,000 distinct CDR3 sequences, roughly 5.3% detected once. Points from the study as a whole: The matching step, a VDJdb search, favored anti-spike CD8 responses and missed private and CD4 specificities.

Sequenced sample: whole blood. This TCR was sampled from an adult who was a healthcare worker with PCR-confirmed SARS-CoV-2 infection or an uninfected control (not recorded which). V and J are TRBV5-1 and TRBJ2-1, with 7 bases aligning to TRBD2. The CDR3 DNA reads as TGCGCCAGCAGCCCTCCCTGGGGAGGGGAGCAGTTCTTC. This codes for CASSPPWGGEQFF.